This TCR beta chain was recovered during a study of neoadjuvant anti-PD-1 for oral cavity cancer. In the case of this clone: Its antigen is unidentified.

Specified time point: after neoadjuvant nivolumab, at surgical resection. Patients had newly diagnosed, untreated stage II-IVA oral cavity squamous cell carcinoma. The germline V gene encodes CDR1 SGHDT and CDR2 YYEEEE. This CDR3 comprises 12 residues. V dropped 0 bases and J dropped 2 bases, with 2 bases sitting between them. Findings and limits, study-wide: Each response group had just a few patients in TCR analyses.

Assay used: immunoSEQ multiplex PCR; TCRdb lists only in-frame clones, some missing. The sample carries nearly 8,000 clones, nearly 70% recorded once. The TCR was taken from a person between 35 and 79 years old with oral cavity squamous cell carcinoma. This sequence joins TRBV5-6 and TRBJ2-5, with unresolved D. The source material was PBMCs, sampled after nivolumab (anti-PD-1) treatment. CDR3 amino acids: CASSLGQETQYF. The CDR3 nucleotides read TGTGCCAGCAGCTTGGGACAAGAGACCCAGTACTTC.